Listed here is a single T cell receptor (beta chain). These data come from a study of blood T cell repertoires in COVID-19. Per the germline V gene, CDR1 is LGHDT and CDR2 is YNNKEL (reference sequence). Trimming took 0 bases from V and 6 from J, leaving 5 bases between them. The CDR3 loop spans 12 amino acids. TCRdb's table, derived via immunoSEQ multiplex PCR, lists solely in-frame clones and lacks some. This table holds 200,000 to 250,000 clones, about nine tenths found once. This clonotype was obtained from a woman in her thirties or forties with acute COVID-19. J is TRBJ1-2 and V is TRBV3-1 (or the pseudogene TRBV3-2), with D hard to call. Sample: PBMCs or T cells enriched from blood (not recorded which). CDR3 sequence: CASSQDIDGYTF. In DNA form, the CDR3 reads TGTGCCAGCAGCCAAGATATTGATGGCTACACCTTC.